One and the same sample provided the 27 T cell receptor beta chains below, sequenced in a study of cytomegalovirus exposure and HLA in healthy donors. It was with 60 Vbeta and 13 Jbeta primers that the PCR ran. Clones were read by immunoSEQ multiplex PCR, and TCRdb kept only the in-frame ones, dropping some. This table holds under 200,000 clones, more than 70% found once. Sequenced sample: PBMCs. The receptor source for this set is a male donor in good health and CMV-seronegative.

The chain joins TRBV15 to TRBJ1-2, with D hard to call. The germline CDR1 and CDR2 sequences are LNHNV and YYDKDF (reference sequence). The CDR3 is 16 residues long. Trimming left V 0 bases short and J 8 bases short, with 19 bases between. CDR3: CATSRDGSSGERGYTF. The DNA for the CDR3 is TGTGCCACCAGCAGAGATGGAAGTTCAGGTGAACGGGGCTACACCTTC.

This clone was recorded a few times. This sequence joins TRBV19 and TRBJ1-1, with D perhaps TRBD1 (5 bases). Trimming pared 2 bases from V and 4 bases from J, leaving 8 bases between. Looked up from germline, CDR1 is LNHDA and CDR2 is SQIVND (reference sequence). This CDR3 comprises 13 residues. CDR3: CASSIYGGTEAFF. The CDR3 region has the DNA TGTGCCAGTAGTATATACGGGGGCACTGAAGCTTTCTTT.

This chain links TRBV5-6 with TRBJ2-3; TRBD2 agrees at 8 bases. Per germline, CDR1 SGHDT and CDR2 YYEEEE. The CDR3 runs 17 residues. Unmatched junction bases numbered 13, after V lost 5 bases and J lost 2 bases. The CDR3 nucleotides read TGTGCCAGCAGAGACACCTGGCTAGCGGGCTTCACAGATACGCAGTATTTT. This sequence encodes CASRDTWLAGFTDTQYF.

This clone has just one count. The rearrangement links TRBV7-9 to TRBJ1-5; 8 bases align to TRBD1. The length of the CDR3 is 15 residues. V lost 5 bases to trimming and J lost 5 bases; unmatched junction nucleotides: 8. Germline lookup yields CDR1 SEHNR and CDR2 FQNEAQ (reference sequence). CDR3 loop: CASSIGGQGYQPQHF. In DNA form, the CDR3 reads TGTGCCAGCAGCATCGGAGGACAGGGTTATCAGCCCCAGCATTTT.

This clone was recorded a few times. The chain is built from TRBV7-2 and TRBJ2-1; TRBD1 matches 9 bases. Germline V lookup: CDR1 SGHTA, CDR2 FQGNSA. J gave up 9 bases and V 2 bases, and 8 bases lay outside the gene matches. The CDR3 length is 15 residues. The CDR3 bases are TGTGCCAGCAGCTTATCAGGACAGGGGAAAGGTGAGCAGTTCTTC. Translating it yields CASSLSGQGKGEQFF.

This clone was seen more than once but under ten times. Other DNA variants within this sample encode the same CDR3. This CDR3 is CASSLAGSSYNEQFF. DNA for the CDR3: TGCGCCAGCAGCTTGGCGGGGAGCTCCTACAATGAGCAGTTCTTC. The chain joins TRBV5-1 to TRBJ2-1, with D tentatively TRBD2 (5 bases). The germline CDR1 and CDR2 sequences are SGHRS and YFSETQ. Trimming stripped 0 bases from V and 0 bases from J, with 7 bases between. The CDR3 runs to 15 residues.

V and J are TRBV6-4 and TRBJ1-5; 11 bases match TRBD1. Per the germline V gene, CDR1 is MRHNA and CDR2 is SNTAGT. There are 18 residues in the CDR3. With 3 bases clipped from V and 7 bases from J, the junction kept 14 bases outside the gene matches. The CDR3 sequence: CASSEAGQGVALDQPQHF. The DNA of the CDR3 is TGTGCCAGCAGTGAAGCGGGACAGGGGGTGGCCCTCGACCAGCCCCAGCATTTT.

CDR3 nucleotide sequence: TGTGCCAGCAGCTTGGGGAGGGGCACTAATGAAAAACTGTTTTTT. Encoded protein: CASSLGRGTNEKLFF. This chain connects TRBV5-4 to TRBJ1-4; D may be TRBD1 (5 bases). The V gene's germline CDR1 is SGHNT and CDR2 YYREEE (reference sequence). V was pared by 0 bases and J by 2 bases, with 8 bases between. The CDR3 totals 15 residues.

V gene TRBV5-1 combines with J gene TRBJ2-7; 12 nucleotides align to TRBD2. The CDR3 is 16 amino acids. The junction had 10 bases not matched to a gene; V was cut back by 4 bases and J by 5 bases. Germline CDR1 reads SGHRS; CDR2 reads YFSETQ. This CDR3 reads CASSPGLAGPKDEQYF. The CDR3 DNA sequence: TGCGCCAGCAGCCCAGGACTAGCGGGGCCGAAGGACGAGCAGTACTTC.

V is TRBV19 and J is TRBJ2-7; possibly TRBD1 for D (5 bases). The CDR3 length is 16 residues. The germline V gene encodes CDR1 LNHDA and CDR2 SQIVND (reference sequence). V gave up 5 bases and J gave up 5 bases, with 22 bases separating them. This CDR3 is CASSEQGNTVGHEQYF. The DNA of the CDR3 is TGTGCCAGTAGTGAGCAGGGTAACACCGTAGGGCACGAGCAGTACTTC.

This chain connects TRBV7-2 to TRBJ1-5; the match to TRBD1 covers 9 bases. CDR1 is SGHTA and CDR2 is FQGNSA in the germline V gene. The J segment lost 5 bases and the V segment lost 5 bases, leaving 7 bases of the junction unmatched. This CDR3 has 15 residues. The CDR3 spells CASSPGQGSYQPQHF. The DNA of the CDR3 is TGTGCCAGCAGCCCGGGACAGGGAAGTTATCAGCCCCAGCATTTT.

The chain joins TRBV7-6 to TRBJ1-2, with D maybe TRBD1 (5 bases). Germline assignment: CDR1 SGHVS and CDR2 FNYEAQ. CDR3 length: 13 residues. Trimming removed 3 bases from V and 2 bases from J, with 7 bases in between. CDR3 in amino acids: CASSFQGNYGYTF. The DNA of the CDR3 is TGTGCCAGCAGCTTTCAGGGCAACTATGGCTACACCTTC.

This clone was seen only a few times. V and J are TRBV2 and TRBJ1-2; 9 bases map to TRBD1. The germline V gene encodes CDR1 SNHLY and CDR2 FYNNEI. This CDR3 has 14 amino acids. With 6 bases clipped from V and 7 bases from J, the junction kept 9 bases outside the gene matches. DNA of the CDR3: TGTGCCAGCAGGGCAGGACAGGGGATTGGTGGCTACACCTTC. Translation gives CASRAGQGIGGYTF.

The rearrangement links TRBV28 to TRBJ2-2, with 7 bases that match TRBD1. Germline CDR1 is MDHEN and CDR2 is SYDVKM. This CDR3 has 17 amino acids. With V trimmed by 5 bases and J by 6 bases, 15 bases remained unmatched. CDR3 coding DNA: TGTGCCAGCAGTCCCCGACAGGGAAAGTTAAGGGCCGGGGAGCTGTTTTTT. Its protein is CASSPRQGKLRAGELFF.

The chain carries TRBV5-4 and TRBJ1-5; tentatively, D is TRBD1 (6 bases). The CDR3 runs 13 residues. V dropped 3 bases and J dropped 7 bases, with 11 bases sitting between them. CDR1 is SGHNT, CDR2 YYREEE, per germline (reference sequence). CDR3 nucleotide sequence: TGTGCCAGCAGCTGGGGGCTTGGGCAGCCCCAGCATTTT. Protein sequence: CASSWGLGQPQHF.

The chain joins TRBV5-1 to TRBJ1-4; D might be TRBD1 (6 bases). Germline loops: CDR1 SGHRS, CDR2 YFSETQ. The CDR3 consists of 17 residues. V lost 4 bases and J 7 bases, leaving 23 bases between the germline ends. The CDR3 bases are TGCGCCAGCAGCACACAGGGCGCCGGCAACTATGGTGAAAAACTGTTTTTT. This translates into CASSTQGAGNYGEKLFF. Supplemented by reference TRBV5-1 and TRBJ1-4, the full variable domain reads KAGVTQTPRYLIKTRGQQVTLSCSPISGHRSVSWYQQTPGQGLQFLFEYFSETQRNKGNFPGRFSGRQFSNSRSEMNVSTLELGDSALYLCASSTQGAGNYGEKLFFGSGTQLSVL.

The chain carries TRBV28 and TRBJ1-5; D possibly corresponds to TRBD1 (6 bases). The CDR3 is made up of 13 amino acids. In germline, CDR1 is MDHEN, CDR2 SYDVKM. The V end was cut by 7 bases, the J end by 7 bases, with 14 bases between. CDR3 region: CASNTGINQPQHF. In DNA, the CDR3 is TGTGCCAGCAATACAGGGATTAACCAGCCCCAGCATTTT.

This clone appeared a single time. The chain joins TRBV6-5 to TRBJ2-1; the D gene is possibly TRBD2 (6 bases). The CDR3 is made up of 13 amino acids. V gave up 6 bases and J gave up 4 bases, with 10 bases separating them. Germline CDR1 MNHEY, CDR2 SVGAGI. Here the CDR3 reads CASSYGGYNEQFF. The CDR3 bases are TGTGCCAGCAGCTACGGAGGGTACAATGAGCAGTTCTTC.

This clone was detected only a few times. CDR3 in amino acids: CASSPRDRGLYGYTF. The CDR3 DNA reads TGTGCCAGCAGCCCGCGGGACAGGGGCCTCTATGGCTACACCTTC. This sequence joins TRBV5-6 and TRBJ1-2; 10 bases line up with TRBD1. The CDR3 has 15 residues. Losses at the gene ends were 4 bases for V and 4 bases for J; bases not matched to a gene: 7. Germline V gives CDR1 SGHDT, CDR2 YYEEEE. The full variable domain, completed using reference TRBV5-6 and TRBJ1-2, is DAGVTQSPTHLIKTRGQQVTLRCSPKSGHDTVSWYQQALGQGPQFIFQYYEEEERQRGNFPDRFSGHQFPNYSSELNVNALLLGDSALYLCASSPRDRGLYGYTFGSGTRLTVV.

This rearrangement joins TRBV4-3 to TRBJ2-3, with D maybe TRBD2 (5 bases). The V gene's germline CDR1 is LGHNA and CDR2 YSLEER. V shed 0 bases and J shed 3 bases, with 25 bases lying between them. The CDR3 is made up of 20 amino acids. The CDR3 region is CASSQEGAVNGLAGTDTQYF. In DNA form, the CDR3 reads TGCGCCAGCAGCCAAGAAGGCGCTGTGAACGGCCTAGCTGGTACAGATACGCAGTATTTT.

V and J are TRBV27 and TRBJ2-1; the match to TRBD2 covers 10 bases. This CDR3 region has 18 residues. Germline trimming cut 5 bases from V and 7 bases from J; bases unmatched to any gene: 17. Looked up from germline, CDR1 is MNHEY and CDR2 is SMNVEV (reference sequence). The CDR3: CASSPLRMVAGGLNEQFF. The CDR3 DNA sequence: TGTGCCAGCAGTCCGCTCCGGATGGTAGCGGGAGGATTAAATGAGCAGTTCTTC.

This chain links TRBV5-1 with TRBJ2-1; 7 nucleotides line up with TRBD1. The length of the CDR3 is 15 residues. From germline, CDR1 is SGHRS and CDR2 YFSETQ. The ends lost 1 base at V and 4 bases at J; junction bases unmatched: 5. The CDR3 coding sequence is TGCGCCAGCAGCTTGTCTACAGGGGCTTACAATGAGCAGTTCTTC. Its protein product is CASSLSTGAYNEQFF. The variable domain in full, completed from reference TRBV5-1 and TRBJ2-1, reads KAGVTQTPRYLIKTRGQQVTLSCSPISGHRSVSWYQQTPGQGLQFLFEYFSETQRNKGNFPGRFSGRQFSNSRSEMNVSTLELGDSALYLCASSLSTGAYNEQFFGPGTRLTVL.

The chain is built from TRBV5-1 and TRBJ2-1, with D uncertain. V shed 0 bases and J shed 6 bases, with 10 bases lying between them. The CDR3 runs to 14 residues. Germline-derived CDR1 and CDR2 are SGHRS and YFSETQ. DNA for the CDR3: TGCGCCAGCAGCTTGGGGCAGTCATTCAATGAGCAGTTCTTC. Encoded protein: CASSLGQSFNEQFF.

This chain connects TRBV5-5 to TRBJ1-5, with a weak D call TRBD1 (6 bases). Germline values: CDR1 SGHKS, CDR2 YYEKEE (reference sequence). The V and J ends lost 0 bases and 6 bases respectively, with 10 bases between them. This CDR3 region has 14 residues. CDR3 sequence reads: CASSLEGGSQPQHF. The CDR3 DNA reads TGTGCCAGCAGCTTGGAGGGGGGGAGTCAGCCCCAGCATTTT.

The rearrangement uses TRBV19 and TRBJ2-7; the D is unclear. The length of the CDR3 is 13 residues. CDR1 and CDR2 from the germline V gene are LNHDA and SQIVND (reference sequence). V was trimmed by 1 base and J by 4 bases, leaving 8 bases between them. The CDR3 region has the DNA TGTGCCAGTAGTATAGCAACTGATTACGAGCAGTACTTC. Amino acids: CASSIATDYEQYF.

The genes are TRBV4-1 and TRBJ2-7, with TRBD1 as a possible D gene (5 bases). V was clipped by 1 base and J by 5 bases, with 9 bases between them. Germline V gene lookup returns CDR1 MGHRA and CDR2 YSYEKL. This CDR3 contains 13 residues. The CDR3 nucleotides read TGCGCCAGCAGCCAAGTTGGCAGGGACGAGCAGTACTTC. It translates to CASSQVGRDEQYF.

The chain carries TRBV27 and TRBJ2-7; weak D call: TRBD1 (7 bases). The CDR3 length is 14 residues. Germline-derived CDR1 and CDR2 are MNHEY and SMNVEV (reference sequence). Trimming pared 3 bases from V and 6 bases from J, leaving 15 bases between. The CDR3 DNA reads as TGTGCCAGCAGTTTTCGGCAGGGGGGCCGCGAGCAGTACTTC. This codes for CASSFRQGGREQYF.